This passage covers 15 T cell receptor beta chains from one sample sequenced in a study of T cells in Graves' hyperthyroidism and ophthalmopathy. RNA transcripts provided the source from which TCR beta CDR3 regions were amplified. The HTBI primer set served for first-round RT-PCR of the TCR CDR3. TCRdb re-called the multiplex PCR reads with MiXCR, one entry per CDR3 protein. The sample shows about 640,000 distinct CDR3 sequences, less than 25% of them seen only once. Source material: blood. The source of these receptors is a man in his thirties or forties with Graves' ophthalmopathy.

There are many counts of this clonotype. V is TRBV18 and J is TRBJ1-1; D is uncertain. Trimming stripped 4 bases from V and 7 bases from J, with 13 bases between. CDR3 length: 13 residues. Germline CDR1 is KGHSH and CDR2 is LQKENI. The CDR3 spells CASSRLEQIEAFF. CDR3 sequence (DNA): TGTGCCAGCTCACGCCTGGAACAGATTGAAGCTTTCTTT.

There are a few counts of this clonotype. The J gene is TRBJ2-3, the V gene TRBV20-1, with 9 bases identical to TRBD2. V dropped 1 base and J dropped 4; count of bases not matched to a gene: 6. Germline CDR1 reads DFQATT; CDR2 reads SNEGSKA (reference sequence). The CDR3 runs 15 residues. The CDR3 is CSARGGTSIPDTQYF. The CDR3 DNA reads TGCAGTGCTAGAGGCGGGACTAGCATTCCAGATACGCAGTATTTT.

The CDR3 DNA follows: TGTGCCTGGAGGCACCCGGGACTAGCGGGAGTGGATACGCAGTATTTT. Translation: CAWRHPGLAGVDTQYF. V and J are TRBV30 and TRBJ2-3; 14 nucleotides line up with TRBD2. The CDR3 totals 16 residues. Germline values: CDR1 GTSNPN, CDR2 SVGIG (reference sequence). Trimming took 3 bases from V and 6 from J; bases not matched to a gene: 8.

As to this clonotype: A read error is possible here, since a much larger clone lies one base away. The rearrangement links TRBV3-1 to TRBJ1-4, with no clear D. The CDR3 is made up of 17 amino acids. V lost 0 bases to trimming and J lost 3 bases, with 14 bases between them. Germline loops: CDR1 LGHDT, CDR2 YNNKEL (reference sequence). DNA of the CDR3: TGTGCCAGCAGCCAAGATACAGTGCGTGGAGCTAATGAAAAACTGTTTTTT. This gives the protein CASSQDTVRGANEKLFF.

The DNA of the CDR3 is TGTGCCAGCAGCCGAGGGTCGGACAGGGGTTCCGGTTGGTATGGCTACACCTTC. This codes for CASSRGSDRGSGWYGYTF. The chain recombines TRBV27 with TRBJ1-2; 9 nucleotides match TRBD1. CDR1 is MNHEY and CDR2 is SMNVEV in the germline V gene (reference sequence). Trimming at V came to 6 bases and at J to 5 bases, leaving 19 bases not matched to a gene. This CDR3 region has 18 residues.

This clonotype showed up many times. The chain couples TRBV12-3 or TRBV12-4 to TRBJ2-7; no clear D. The CDR3 sequence is 12 residues long. The V gene lost 6 bases and the J gene lost 4 bases, with 10 bases spanning the gap. The CDR3 DNA reads as TGTGCCAGCAGCCTTACGTCTTACGAGCAGTACTTC. Protein: CASSLTSYEQYF.

Many counts were recorded for this clonotype. The junction does not match germline at one end; this may be a read error. The J gene is TRBJ2-7, the V gene TRBV5-1; D gene unclear. The germline V gene has CDR1 SGHRS and CDR2 YFSETQ. This CDR3 comprises 11 residues. The CDR3 DNA sequence: TGTGCCAGCAGTGGCGCGTACGAGCAGTACTTC. It specifies CASSGAYEQYF.

A few counts support this clonotype. The CDR3 reads CASSLGQGGAEAFF. The DNA of the CDR3 is TGTGCCAGCAGTTTGGGACAGGGGGGGGCTGAAGCTTTCTTT. The rearrangement uses TRBV28 and TRBJ1-1; 11 bases are shared with TRBD1. The CDR3 has 14 residues. The germline CDR1 and CDR2 sequences are MDHEN and SYDVKM. V gave up 3 bases and J gave up 6 bases; unmatched junction bases: 3.

The chain has TRBV20-1 and TRBJ1-5; weak D call: TRBD1 (6 bases). Germline V gives CDR1 DFQATT, CDR2 SNEGSKA (reference sequence). The CDR3 has 16 residues. Deletions cut 0 bases from V and 4 bases from J, with 16 bases between. As DNA, the CDR3 is TGCAGTGCTAGAGATGGTGGGAGGGGGGATAATCAGCCCCAGCATTTT. This encodes CSARDGGRGDNQPQHF.

This clonotype was seen a few times. The chain couples TRBV15 to TRBJ1-2; D gene unclear. V was pared by 3 bases and J by 4 bases, with 6 bases between. Germline values: CDR1 LNHNV, CDR2 YYDKDF (reference sequence). This CDR3 contains 12 residues. The CDR3 coding sequence is TGTGCCACCAGCAGGGAGACCTATGGCTACACCTTC. It is translated as CATSRETYGYTF.

Only one count was recorded for this clonotype. Mismatch with germline at one junction end may stem from a read error. CDR3 nucleotide sequence: TGCGCCAGCAGCTTGCGTAGCGGGACTGCCTACGAGCAGTGCTTC. It is translated as CASSLRSGTAYEQCF. The V gene is TRBV5-1, the J gene TRBJ2-7; 8 nucleotides line up with TRBD2. The CDR3 is 15 amino acids. Germline assignment: CDR1 SGHRS and CDR2 YFSETQ. The full variable domain, in which reference TRBV5-1 and TRBJ2-7 provide the parts outside the CDR3, is KAGVTQTPRYLIKTRGQQVTLSCSPISGHRSVSWYQQTPGQGLQFLFEYFSETQRNKGNFPGRFSGRQFSNSRSEMNVSTLELGDSALYLCASSLRSGTAYEQCFGPGTRLTVT.

This clonotype was counted between two and nine times. CDR3 sequence: CAWGGRASYEQYF. CDR3 DNA sequence: TGTGCCTGGGGCGGGAGGGCCTCCTACGAGCAGTACTTC. The chain links TRBV30 to TRBJ2-7, with 9 nucleotides matching TRBD2. Per germline, CDR1 GTSNPN and CDR2 SVGIG (reference sequence). The junction had 2 bases not matched to a gene; V was cut back by 5 bases and J by 0 bases. The CDR3 spans 13 residues.

This clonotype appeared a few times. The chain has TRBV20-1 and TRBJ2-7; perhaps TRBD1 as D (5 bases). The CDR3 spans 12 residues. Deletions cut 1 base from V and 6 bases from J, with 10 bases between. CDR1 is DFQATT, CDR2 SNEGSKA, per germline (reference sequence). This CDR3 is CSARAPGFEQYF. CDR3 DNA: TGCAGTGCTAGAGCCCCAGGGTTCGAGCAGTACTTC.

This clonotype showed up just a few times. The V and J genes are TRBV9 and TRBJ2-5, with D hard to call. The CDR3 extends over 15 amino acids. V was clipped by 4 bases and J by 0 bases, with 13 bases between them. CDR1 and CDR2 (germline): SGDLS, YYNGEE. CDR3 bases: TGTGCCAGCAGCCTATCTGGGGTAAACCAAGAGACCCAGTACTTC. This sequence encodes CASSLSGVNQETQYF.

Ten or more counts support this clonotype. The rearrangement uses TRBV19 and TRBJ2-2; D is tentatively TRBD1 or TRBD2 (5 bases each). The germline V gene encodes CDR1 LNHDA and CDR2 SQIVND (reference sequence). The CDR3 sequence is 15 residues long. The V and J ends lost 9 bases and 0 bases respectively, with 14 bases between them. The CDR3 spells CASSSRGSNTGELFF. CDR3 DNA: TGTGCCAGCAGCTCCCGGGGCTCGAACACCGGGGAGCTGTTTTTT.